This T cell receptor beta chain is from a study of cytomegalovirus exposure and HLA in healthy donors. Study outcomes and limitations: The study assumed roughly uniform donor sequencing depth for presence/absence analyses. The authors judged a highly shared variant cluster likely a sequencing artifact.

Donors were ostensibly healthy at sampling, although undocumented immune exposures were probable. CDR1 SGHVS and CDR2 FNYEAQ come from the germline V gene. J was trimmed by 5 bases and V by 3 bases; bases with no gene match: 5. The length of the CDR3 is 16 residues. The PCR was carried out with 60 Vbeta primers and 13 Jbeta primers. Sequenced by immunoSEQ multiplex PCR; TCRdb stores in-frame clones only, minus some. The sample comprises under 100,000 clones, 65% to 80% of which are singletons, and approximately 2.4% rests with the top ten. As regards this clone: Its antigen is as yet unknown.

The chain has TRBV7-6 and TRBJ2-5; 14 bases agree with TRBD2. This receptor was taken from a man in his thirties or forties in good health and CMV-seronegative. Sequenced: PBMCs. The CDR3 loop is CASSFGTSGSRETQYF. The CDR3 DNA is TGTGCCAGCAGCTTCGGGACTAGCGGGAGCAGGGAGACCCAGTACTTC.